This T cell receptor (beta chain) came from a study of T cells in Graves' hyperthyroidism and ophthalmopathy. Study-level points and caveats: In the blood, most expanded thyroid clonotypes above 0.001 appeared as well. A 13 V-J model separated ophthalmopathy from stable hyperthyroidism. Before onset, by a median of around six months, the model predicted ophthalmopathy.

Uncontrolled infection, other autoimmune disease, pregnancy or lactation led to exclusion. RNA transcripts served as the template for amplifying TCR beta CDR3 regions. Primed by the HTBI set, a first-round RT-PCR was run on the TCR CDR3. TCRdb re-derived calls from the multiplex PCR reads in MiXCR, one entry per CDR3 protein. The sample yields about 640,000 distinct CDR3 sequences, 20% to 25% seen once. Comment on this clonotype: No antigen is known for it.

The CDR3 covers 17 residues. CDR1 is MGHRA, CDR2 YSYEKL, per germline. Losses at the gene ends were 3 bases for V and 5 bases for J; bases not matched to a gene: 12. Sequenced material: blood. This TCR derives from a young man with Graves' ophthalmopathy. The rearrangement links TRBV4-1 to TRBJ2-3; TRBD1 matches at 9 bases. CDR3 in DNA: TGCGCCAGCAGCCACCCCGGGACAGGGTATACTCAAGATACGCAGTATTTT. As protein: CASSHPGTGYTQDTQYF.